This TCR beta chain was profiled in a study of shared clonotypes between healthy human individuals. As for the study in general: Donor ages ranged 18 to 49 years: a couple of women, a few men.

Genomic DNA (from each subset) was split evenly across several immunoSEQ plates. TCRdb keeps only in-frame clones here, not all; method: immunoSEQ multiplex PCR. Of around 1.6 million clones detected, approximately 98% appear once; the ten largest clones hold approximately 0.45%. V trimming: 5 bases; J trimming: 5 bases; junction bases outside the gene matches: 6. CDR1 and CDR2 from the germline V gene are MNHEY and SMNVEV (reference sequence). The CDR3 spans 15 residues. Source material: naive CD4+ T cells sorted from blood. Subset indicated: CD45RA+ positively selected. This TCR was sampled from a man aged 25-45 years in good health. The rearrangement links TRBV27 to TRBJ2-2, with 9 bases lining up with TRBD2. Here the CDR3 DNA reads TGTGCCAGCAGTCCCTATGCGGGAGGGACCGGGGAGCTGTTTTTT. As protein: CASSPYAGGTGELFF.